This entry lists 7 T cell receptor beta chains sequenced from one sample in a study of OX40 agonist ivuxolimab in advanced cancers. The library was prepared using the immunoSEQ multiplex PCR assay. TCRdb re-hosts the immuneACCESS table, in-frame sequences only. Its copies lack some clones; in the studies checked, an unresolved V gene accounts for under half of them, and the cause for the rest is not known. The table for this sample lists around 76,000 clones; 84% of them were counted only once. The ten biggest clones cover about 1.1% of the sample. The source was CD4+ or CD8+ T cells sorted from blood, collected in a trial of the OX40 agonist ivuxolimab. The receptors shown here come from an adult with an advanced solid tumor such as melanoma, head and neck, liver or kidney cancer.

Of note for this clone: Other DNA sequences from this sample encode an identical CDR3 as well. J is TRBJ1-2 and V is TRBV6-5, with D perhaps matching TRBD1 (5 bases). V gave up 6 bases and J gave up 1 base, with 6 bases separating them. CDR3 length equals 12 residues. Germline lookup yields CDR1 MNHEY and CDR2 SVGAGI. The CDR3 sequence: CASRGGNYGYTF. DNA of the CDR3: TGTGCCAGCAGGGGGGGTAACTATGGCTACACCTTC.

The chain employs TRBV5-1 and TRBJ2-3; 15 nucleotides align to TRBD2. V lost 7 bases to trimming and J lost 4 bases; unmatched junction nucleotides: 7. This CDR3 spans 16 amino acids. Germline CDR1 SGHRS, CDR2 YFSETQ. CDR3 region: CASGLAGGPSADTQYF. The CDR3 DNA sequence: TGCGCCAGCGGACTAGCGGGGGGGCCAAGTGCAGATACGCAGTATTTT.

The rearrangement joins TRBV4-3 to TRBJ1-1; D remains unclear. The CDR3 is made up of 15 amino acids. Trimming stripped 0 bases from V and 2 bases from J, with 10 bases between. CDR1 is LGHNA, CDR2 YSLEER, per germline. The CDR3 reads CASSQETRINTEAFF. Written as DNA, the CDR3 is TGCGCCAGCAGCCAAGAAACAAGAATCAACACTGAAGCTTTCTTT.

The chain combines TRBV10-3 with TRBJ2-1; TRBD2 might be the D (5 bases). This CDR3 region has 16 residues. Trimming took off 0 bases at V and 9 bases at J, with 18 bases between the two ends. Germline V gene data show CDR1 as ENHRY and CDR2 as SYGVKD. The chain's CDR3 is CAISESKGSVYGEQFF. CDR3 sequence (DNA): TGTGCCATCAGTGAGTCCAAAGGTAGCGTCTACGGTGAGCAGTTCTTC.

In this sample, this clone turned up a few times. Other DNA sequences in this specimen translate into the identical CDR3. The CDR3 sequence is CASSLVPGLNTEAFF. The CDR3 bases are TGCGCCAGCAGCTTGGTCCCGGGATTGAACACTGAAGCTTTCTTT. The V gene is TRBV5-1, the J gene TRBJ1-1; no reliable D call. The length of the CDR3 is 15 residues. V was pared by 0 bases and J by 0 bases, with 9 bases between. CDR1 is SGHRS and CDR2 is YFSETQ in the germline V gene.

V is TRBV4-1 and J is TRBJ2-7; D unresolved. V was cut by 7 bases and J by 6 bases, with 16 bases left in between. From germline, CDR1 is MGHRA and CDR2 YSYEKL. The CDR3 consists of 13 residues. The CDR3 DNA sequence: TGCGCCAGCACCTACCAGGTGGGCGGCGAGCAGTACTTC. It codes for CASTYQVGGEQYF.

J is TRBJ1-2 and V is TRBV7-9; 8 nucleotides match TRBD1. The trim removed 7 bases at V and 8 bases at J, leaving 15 bases unmatched. This CDR3 is 15 amino acids long. CDR1 is SEHNR, CDR2 FQNEAQ, per germline (reference sequence). Here the CDR3 reads CASTSGGRGPLGYTF. The DNA for the CDR3 is TGTGCCAGCACCAGTGGGGGCAGGGGGCCGCTAGGCTACACCTTC.